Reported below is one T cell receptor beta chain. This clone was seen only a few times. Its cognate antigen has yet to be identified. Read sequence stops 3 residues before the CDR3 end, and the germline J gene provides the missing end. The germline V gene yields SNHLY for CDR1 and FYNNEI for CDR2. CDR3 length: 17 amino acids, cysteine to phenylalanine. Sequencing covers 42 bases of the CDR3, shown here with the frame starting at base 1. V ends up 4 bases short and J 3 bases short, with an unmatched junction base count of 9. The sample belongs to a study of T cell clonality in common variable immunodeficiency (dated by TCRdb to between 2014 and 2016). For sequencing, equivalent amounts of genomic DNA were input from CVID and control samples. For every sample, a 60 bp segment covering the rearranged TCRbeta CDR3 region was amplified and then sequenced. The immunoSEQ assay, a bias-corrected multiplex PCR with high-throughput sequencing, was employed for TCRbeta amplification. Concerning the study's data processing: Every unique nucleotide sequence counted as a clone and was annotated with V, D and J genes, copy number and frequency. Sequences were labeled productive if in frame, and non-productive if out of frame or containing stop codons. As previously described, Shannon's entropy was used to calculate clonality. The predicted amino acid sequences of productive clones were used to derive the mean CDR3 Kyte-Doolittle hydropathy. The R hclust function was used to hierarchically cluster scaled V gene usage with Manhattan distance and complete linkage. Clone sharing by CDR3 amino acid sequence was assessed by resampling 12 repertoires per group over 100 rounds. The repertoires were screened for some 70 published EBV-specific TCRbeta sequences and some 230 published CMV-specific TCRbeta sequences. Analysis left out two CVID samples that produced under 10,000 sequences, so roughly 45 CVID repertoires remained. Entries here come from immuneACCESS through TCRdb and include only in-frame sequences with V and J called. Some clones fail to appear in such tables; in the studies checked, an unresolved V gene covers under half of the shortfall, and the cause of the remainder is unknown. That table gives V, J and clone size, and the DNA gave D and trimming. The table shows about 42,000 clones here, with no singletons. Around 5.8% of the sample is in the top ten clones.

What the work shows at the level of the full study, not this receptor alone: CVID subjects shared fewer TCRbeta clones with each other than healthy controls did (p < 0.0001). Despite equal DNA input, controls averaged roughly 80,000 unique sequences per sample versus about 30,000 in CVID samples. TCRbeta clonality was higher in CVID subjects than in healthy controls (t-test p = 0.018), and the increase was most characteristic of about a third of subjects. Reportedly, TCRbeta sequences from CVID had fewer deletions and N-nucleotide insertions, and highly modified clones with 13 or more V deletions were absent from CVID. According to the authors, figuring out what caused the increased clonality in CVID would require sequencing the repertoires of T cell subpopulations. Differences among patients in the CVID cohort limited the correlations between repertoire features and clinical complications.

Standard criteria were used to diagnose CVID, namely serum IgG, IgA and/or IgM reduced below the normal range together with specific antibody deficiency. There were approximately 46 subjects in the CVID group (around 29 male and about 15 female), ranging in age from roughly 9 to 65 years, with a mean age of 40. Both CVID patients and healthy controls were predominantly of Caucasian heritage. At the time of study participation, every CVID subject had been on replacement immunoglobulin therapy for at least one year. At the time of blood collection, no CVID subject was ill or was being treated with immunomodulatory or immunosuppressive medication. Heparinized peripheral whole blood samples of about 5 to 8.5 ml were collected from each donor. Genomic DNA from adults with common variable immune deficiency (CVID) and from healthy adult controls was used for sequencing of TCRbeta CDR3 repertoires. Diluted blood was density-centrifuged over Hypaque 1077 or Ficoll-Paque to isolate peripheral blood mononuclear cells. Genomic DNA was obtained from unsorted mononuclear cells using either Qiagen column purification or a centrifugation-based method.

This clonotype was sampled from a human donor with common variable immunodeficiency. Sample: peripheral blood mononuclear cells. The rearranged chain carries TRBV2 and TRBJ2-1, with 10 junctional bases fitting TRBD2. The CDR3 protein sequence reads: CASSVLAGVGYYNEQFF. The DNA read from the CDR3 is TGTGCCAGCAGTGTGCTAGCGGGAGTGGGGTACTACAATGAG. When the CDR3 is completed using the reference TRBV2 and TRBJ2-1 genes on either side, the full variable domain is EPEVTQTPSHQVTQMGQEVILRCVPISNHLYFYWYRQILGQKVEFLVSFYNNEISEKSEIFDDQFSVERPDGSNFTLKIRSTKLEDSAMYFCASSVLAGVGYYNEQFFGPGTRLTVL.